Below, 13 T cell receptor beta chains from the same sample are listed, as sequenced in a study of T cell repertoires in ileal Crohn's disease. Time point meaning: proximal margin of the surgical specimen (macroscopically non-inflamed). Method: immunoSEQ multiplex PCR; TCRdb's copy keeps in-frame clones and lacks some. The table records 7,000 or so clones, around four fifths of them present only once. The sample was ileal tissue. Source of these receptors: an adult with Crohn's disease.

The chain links TRBV25-1 to TRBJ1-1; the D gene is possibly TRBD1 (5 bases). With 3 bases removed from V and 1 base from J, the gap between germline ends came to 6 bases. Germline-derived CDR1 and CDR2 are MGHDK and SYGVNS. This CDR3 has 13 residues. The DNA for the CDR3 is TGTGCCAGCAGTGAGAGGGGGAACACTGAAGCTTTCTTT. Translation: CASSERGNTEAFF.

The J gene is TRBJ2-3, the V gene TRBV5-1, with D uncertain. The CDR3 loop spans 12 amino acids. The V and J ends lost 7 bases and 6 bases respectively, with 12 bases between them. In germline, CDR1 is SGHRS, CDR2 YFSETQ. The chain's CDR3 is CASRLRDDTQYF. The CDR3 region has the DNA TGCGCCAGCCGCCTCCGTGATGATACGCAGTATTTT. The variable domain in full, completed from reference TRBV5-1 and TRBJ2-3, reads KAGVTQTPRYLIKTRGQQVTLSCSPISGHRSVSWYQQTPGQGLQFLFEYFSETQRNKGNFPGRFSGRQFSNSRSEMNVSTLELGDSALYLCASRLRDDTQYFGPGTRLTVL.

V and J are TRBV25-1 and TRBJ2-2; D could derive from TRBD1 or TRBD2 (7 bases each). Deletions cut 2 bases from V and 5 bases from J, with 15 bases between. Per the germline V gene, CDR1 is MGHDK and CDR2 is SYGVNS. This CDR3 has 16 amino acids. The CDR3 is CASSERSQGGTGELFF. The CDR3 DNA sequence: TGTGCCAGCAGTGAACGGTCGCAGGGGGGGACCGGGGAGCTGTTTTTT.

This chain links TRBV2 with TRBJ1-2; D unresolved. Germline-derived CDR1 and CDR2 are SNHLY and FYNNEI. This CDR3 comprises 14 residues. Trimming took 7 bases from V and 2 from J, leaving 14 bases between them. The CDR3 reads CASTYAPENYGYTF. CDR3 in DNA: TGTGCCAGCACCTATGCCCCCGAAAACTATGGCTACACCTTC. Based on the CDR3 plus reference TRBV2 and TRBJ1-2, the full variable domain is EPEVTQTPSHQVTQMGQEVILRCVPISNHLYFYWYRQILGQKVEFLVSFYNNEISEKSEIFDDQFSVERPDGSNFTLKIRSTKLEDSAMYFCASTYAPENYGYTFGSGTRLTVV.

This chain joins TRBV11-3 and TRBJ1-4, with D possibly being TRBD1 (5 bases). V gave up 5 bases and J gave up 3 bases, with 13 bases separating them. The CDR3 is 15 amino acids. CDR1 is SGHNT and CDR2 is YENEEA in the germline V gene. CDR3 coding DNA: TGTGCCAGCAGCCGAAGCCGGGGGGCTAATGAAAAACTGTTTTTT. Its translation is CASSRSRGANEKLFF.

The chain employs TRBV29-1 and TRBJ1-4, with D possibly TRBD1 on 6 matching bases. From germline, CDR1 is SQVTM and CDR2 ANQGSEA. V was cut by 7 bases and J by 5 bases, with 14 bases left in between. CDR3 size: 13 residues. CDR3 bases: TGCAGCGCCTGGTCCAGGGGCAATGAAAAACTGTTTTTT. Its protein product is CSAWSRGNEKLFF.

This chain uses TRBV11-2 with TRBJ2-1; D is ambiguous. The V gene lost 5 bases and the J gene lost 9 bases, with 11 bases spanning the gap. The V gene's germline CDR1 is SGHAT and CDR2 FQNNGV. The CDR3 consists of 12 residues. CDR3 DNA sequence: TGTGCCAGCAGCCCCCCTTTCGGTGAGCAGTTCTTC. Amino acids: CASSPPFGEQFF.

The chain combines TRBV7-6 with TRBJ2-1; 8 nucleotides line up with TRBD2. The trim removed 1 base at V and 3 bases at J, leaving 11 bases unmatched. This CDR3 comprises 18 residues. The germline CDR1 and CDR2 sequences are SGHVS and FNYEAQ. CDR3 DNA: TGTGCCAGCAGCTTAGGCTCGTCTCTACTAGCGGACTACAATGAGCAGTTCTTC. This sequence encodes CASSLGSSLLADYNEQFF.

This chain uses TRBV5-5 with TRBJ1-5; D is possibly TRBD1 (6 bases). Trimming took 3 bases from V and 1 from J, leaving 11 bases between them. This CDR3 spans 15 amino acids. Looked up from germline, CDR1 is SGHKS and CDR2 is YYEKEE (reference sequence). The CDR3 DNA is TGTGCCAGCAGCTACCAAGGGGGGAGCAATCAGCCCCAGCATTTT. Amino acid sequence: CASSYQGGSNQPQHF.

The chain joins TRBV5-8 to TRBJ2-1; D is ambiguous. The V gene lost 4 bases and the J gene lost 5 bases, with 22 bases spanning the gap. The germline CDR1 and CDR2 sequences are SGHTS and YDEGEE. The CDR3 sequence is 17 residues long. CDR3 residues: CASSRFYGRTPHNEQFF. CDR3 DNA sequence: TGTGCCAGCAGCCGATTCTACGGCCGGACCCCCCACAATGAGCAGTTCTTC.

The chain links TRBV6-5 to TRBJ1-1; D gene uncertain. CDR1 MNHEY and CDR2 SVGAGI come from the germline V gene. The CDR3 covers 16 residues. V was clipped by 2 bases and J by 0 bases, with 13 bases between them. The CDR3 protein is CASSYGSGRMNTEAFF. The CDR3 nucleotides are TGTGCCAGCAGTTACGGATCAGGCCGAATGAACACTGAAGCTTTCTTT.

The genes are TRBV5-6 and TRBJ1-2; TRBD1 agrees at 8 bases. Germline lookup yields CDR1 SGHDT and CDR2 YYEEEE. The CDR3 is 16 amino acids. The junction had 7 bases not matched to a gene; V was cut back by 2 bases and J by 1 base. The CDR3 reads CASSFLGQVYNYGYTF. CDR3 DNA: TGTGCCAGCAGCTTTTTGGGACAGGTCTATAACTATGGCTACACCTTC.

The rearrangement joins TRBV4-2 to TRBJ2-1, with 7 bases that match TRBD1. The trim removed 2 bases at V and 5 bases at J, leaving 3 bases unmatched. CDR3 size: 14 residues. Looked up from germline, CDR1 is LGHNA and CDR2 is YNFKEQ. The CDR3 DNA reads TGTGCCAGCAGCCAACGGGACAGTAACAATGAGCAGTTCTTC. This sequence encodes CASSQRDSNNEQFF.